A single sample gave rise to the 20 T cell receptor beta chains below, sequenced in a study of T cells in Graves' hyperthyroidism and ophthalmopathy. RNA transcripts served as the template for amplifying TCR beta CDR3 regions. HTBI primers were employed in a first-round RT-PCR of the TCR CDR3. TCRdb ran MiXCR on the multiplex PCR reads and lists one entry per CDR3 protein. The table lists a few hundred thousand distinct CDR3 sequences, approximately 17% of them singletons. The sample was blood. The origin of the receptors is a man younger than 35 with Graves' ophthalmopathy.

This clonotype occurred many times. The genes are TRBV20-1 and TRBJ1-1, with D possibly TRBD1 on 5 matching bases. Trimming took off 8 bases at V and 2 bases at J, with 15 bases between the two ends. In germline, CDR1 is DFQATT, CDR2 SNEGSKA (reference sequence). The CDR3 totals 13 residues. The CDR3 loop reads CSPTRGDNTEAFF. The CDR3 DNA reads as TGCAGTCCCACGAGAGGGGATAACACTGAAGCTTTCTTT.

This clonotype has a count of ten or more. The rearrangement uses TRBV6-1 and TRBJ2-7, with 8 bases matching TRBD1. J gave up 7 bases and V 5 bases, and 10 bases lay outside the gene matches. The CDR3 consists of 14 residues. CDR1 and CDR2 (germline): MNHNS, SASEGT. In nucleotides, the CDR3 is TGTGCCAGCAGTTATATCCAGGGGGCTCGGGAGCAGTACTTC. This translates into CASSYIQGAREQYF.

The rearrangement links TRBV10-3 to TRBJ1-3, with a tentative D call TRBD1 (5 bases). This CDR3 contains 16 residues. Germline V CDR1 and CDR2: ENHRY, SYGVKD. Trimming left V 4 bases short and J 0 bases short, with 13 bases between. CDR3 in DNA: TGTGCCATCAGTGGAAGACAGCAACTCTCTGGAAACACCATATATTTT. Amino acid sequence: CAISGRQQLSGNTIYF.

This clonotype has a count of ten or more. The gene calls are TRBV3-1 and TRBJ1-1; D is ambiguous. CDR1 is LGHDT, CDR2 YNNKEL, per germline (reference sequence). The CDR3 extends over 15 amino acids. Trimming pared 1 base from V and 0 bases from J, leaving 9 bases between. The CDR3 region is CASSQVRRVNTEAFF. The DNA of the CDR3 is TGTGCCAGCAGCCAAGTCAGAAGGGTGAACACTGAAGCTTTCTTT.

This clonotype showed up many times. The chain has TRBV3-1 and TRBJ2-1; TRBD2 agrees at 7 bases. In germline, CDR1 is LGHDT, CDR2 YNNKEL (reference sequence). The CDR3 consists of 18 residues. Trimming removed 3 bases from V and 3 bases from J; junction bases left unmatched: 14. CDR3 in amino acids: CASSQPGSGVSYYNEQFF. CDR3 DNA: TGTGCCAGCAGCCAGCCTGGGAGCGGGGTGTCGTACTACAATGAGCAGTTCTTC.

As regards this clonotype: A much larger clone is a single base away; this may be a read error. J is TRBJ2-7 and V is TRBV5-1, with 8 bases identical to TRBD1. The germline CDR1 and CDR2 sequences are SGHRS and YFSETQ. This CDR3 is built from 18 residues. After removal of 4 bases from V and 5 bases from J, the junction contained 20 bases not matched to a gene. The CDR3 reads CASSMAGGKYLAVHEQYF. DNA of the CDR3: TGCGCCAGCAGCATGGCAGGGGGCAAGTACCTAGCTGTCCACGAGCAGTACTTC. Filled out from reference TRBV5-1 and TRBJ2-7, the complete variable domain reads KAGVTQTPRYLIKTRGQQVTLSCSPISGHRSVSWYQQTPGQGLQFLFEYFSETQRNKGNFPGRFSGRQFSNSRSEMNVSTLELGDSALYLCASSMAGGKYLAVHEQYFGPGTRLTVT.

This clonotype showed up many times. The chain has TRBV5-1 and TRBJ2-1; 12 bases line up with TRBD2. This CDR3 has 18 residues. V lost 4 bases and J lost 0; bases outside the gene matches: 8. The germline V gene encodes CDR1 SGHRS and CDR2 YFSETQ. Here the CDR3 reads CASSPRTSGAISYNEQFF. The CDR3 nucleotides are TGCGCCAGCAGCCCGCGGACTAGCGGGGCAATCTCCTACAATGAGCAGTTCTTC.

This clonotype was detected ten times or more. This chain links TRBV20-1 with TRBJ2-7; no definite D call. Between the trimmed V and J ends, which lost 3 bases and 4 bases, there was a span of 7 bases. CDR3 size: 11 residues. Germline CDR1 and CDR2: DFQATT and SNEGSKA (reference sequence). CDR3 DNA: TGCAGTGCTAGCAGGCAGTACGAGCAGTACTTC. It codes for CSASRQYEQYF.

There are a few counts of this clonotype. The V call is TRBV7-9, the J call TRBJ1-4, with D tentatively TRBD1 (5 bases). Germline-derived CDR1 and CDR2 are SEHNR and FQNEAQ (reference sequence). The CDR3 covers 14 residues. The V and J ends lost 5 bases and 8 bases respectively, with 15 bases between them. Here the CDR3 DNA reads TGTGCCAGCAGCCCCCCAGGGACCAGGGAAAAACTGTTTTTT. This encodes CASSPPGTREKLFF.

V is TRBV7-9 and J is TRBJ1-6, with TRBD1 as a possible D gene (6 bases). Germline CDR1 SEHNR, CDR2 FQNEAQ (reference sequence). Trimming stripped 8 bases from V and 8 bases from J, with 16 bases between. The CDR3 runs to 14 residues. The CDR3 is CASLQGGSDSPLHF. In DNA form, the CDR3 reads TGTGCCAGCCTACAGGGTGGGAGTGATTCACCCCTCCACTTT.

This clonotype was picked up a small number of times. One end of the junction is discordant with germline, which a read error may explain. The chain carries TRBV5-1 and TRBJ1-2; D not resolved. CDR1 is SGHRS, CDR2 YFSETQ, per germline. The CDR3 loop spans 15 amino acids. The CDR3 nucleotides read TGTGCCAGTAGTCCCTCCGCAGGCCCTAACTATGGCTACACCTTC. Its translation is CASSPSAGPNYGYTF.

This clonotype was seen ten or more times. V usage is TRBV12-3 or TRBV12-4 and J usage is TRBJ1-5; D gene uncertain. Deletions cut 1 base from V and 5 bases from J, with 6 bases between. CDR3 size: 13 residues. In nucleotides, the CDR3 is TGTGCCAGCAGTTTAGTAAACGATCAGCCCCAGCATTTT. Translated: CASSLVNDQPQHF.

This chain connects TRBV6-1 to TRBJ1-3, with D hard to call. The germline gives CDR1 MNHNS, CDR2 SASEGT. Trimming pared 10 bases from V and 0 bases from J, leaving 10 bases between. This CDR3 comprises 13 residues. The CDR3 coding sequence is TGTGCCACCCGAAGTCCCTCTGGAAACACCATATATTTT. This codes for CATRSPSGNTIYF.

In its sample, this clonotype was seen many times. V usage is TRBV12-3 or TRBV12-4 and J usage is TRBJ2-3; 7 bases are a match to TRBD2. The CDR3 covers 16 residues. V was clipped by 1 base and J by 6 bases; unmatched bases: 10. The CDR3 DNA reads TGTGCCAGCAGTTTAGGGGGGGGGGATATGGCGGATACGCAGTATTTT. The encoded protein is CASSLGGGDMADTQYF.

The V call is TRBV19, the J call TRBJ2-1; 7 positions match TRBD1. CDR3 size: 12 residues. The germline V gene encodes CDR1 LNHDA and CDR2 SQIVND (reference sequence). Unmatched junction bases numbered 3, after V lost 4 bases and J lost 9 bases. The CDR3 DNA reads TGTGCCAGTAGTAGGGACAGATTTGAGCAGTTCTTC. Protein product: CASSRDRFEQFF.

This clonotype was counted many times. This rearrangement joins TRBV6-1 to TRBJ2-7; 8 bases map to TRBD2. Germline CDR1 MNHNS, CDR2 SASEGT. The junction had 4 bases not matched to a gene; V was cut back by 1 base and J by 2 bases. The CDR3 sequence is 15 residues long. CDR3 DNA: TGTGCCAGCAGTGAAGGAGCTAGCGGGCCCTACGAGCAGTACTTC. Protein sequence: CASSEGASGPYEQYF.

A few counts support this clonotype. The chain couples TRBV19 to TRBJ1-3, with a possible D match to TRBD1 (5 bases). The length of the CDR3 is 15 residues. V dropped 0 bases and J dropped 8 bases, with 14 bases sitting between them. CDR1 and CDR2 (germline): LNHDA, SQIVND (reference sequence). The CDR3 DNA is TGTGCCAGTAGTATAGAGGGACGGCCGAGCGACACCATATATTTT. It specifies CASSIEGRPSDTIYF.

This clonotype showed up many times. This sequence joins TRBV11-2 and TRBJ2-5; no reliable D call. Trimming shortened V by 5 bases and J by 2 bases, and 9 bases separated the two germline ends. CDR3 size: 13 residues. Per the germline V gene, CDR1 is SGHAT and CDR2 is FQNNGV. The CDR3 sequence is CASSGAVQETQYF. DNA of the CDR3: TGTGCCAGCAGCGGAGCAGTTCAAGAGACCCAGTACTTC.

This clonotype occurred many times. The chain employs TRBV27 and TRBJ1-1; TRBD1 matches at 12 bases. The CDR3 has 14 amino acids. Per the germline V gene, CDR1 is MNHEY and CDR2 is SMNVEV (reference sequence). Trimming cost V 7 bases and J 5 bases; bases outside gene matches: 5. CDR3 in DNA: TGTGCCAGCACCTCGGGACAGGGGGCGACTGAAGCTTTCTTT. This codes for CASTSGQGATEAFF.

The table lists this clonotype with many counts. The gene calls are TRBV20-1 and TRBJ2-1, with 7 bases lining up with TRBD1. The CDR3 loop spans 15 amino acids. With 0 bases clipped from V and 7 bases from J, the junction kept 9 bases outside the gene matches. Per germline, CDR1 DFQATT and CDR2 SNEGSKA (reference sequence). DNA of the CDR3: TGCAGTGCTAGAGATGAGGGACAGCCACCTAATGAGCAGTTCTTC. Amino acid sequence: CSARDEGQPPNEQFF.